This T cell receptor beta chain was identified in a study of blood T cell repertoires in COVID-19. CDR1 GTSNPN and CDR2 SVGIG come from the germline V gene (reference sequence). Between the trimmed V and J ends, which lost 5 bases and 6 bases, there was a span of 19 bases. The CDR3 length is 15 residues. Under the authors' procedure: Scientists estimated how many nucleated cells there were by amplifying reference gene primers. The method was immunoSEQ multiplex PCR; TCRdb's version includes in-frame clones alone and lacks a portion of them. The DNA gave D and trimming, while V, J and clone size come from that table. The sample has 85,000 to 120,000 clones; almost 80% are singletons.

The sample taken for sequencing was peripheral blood. The chain uses TRBV30 and TRBJ1-4, with a tentative D call TRBD1 (5 bases). The receptor comes from a man aged 60 to 75 with active or convalescent COVID-19. CDR3 protein: CAWCGRGGTHEKLFF. As DNA, the CDR3 is TGTGCCTGGTGCGGACGGGGGGGTACCCATGAAAAACTGTTTTTT.